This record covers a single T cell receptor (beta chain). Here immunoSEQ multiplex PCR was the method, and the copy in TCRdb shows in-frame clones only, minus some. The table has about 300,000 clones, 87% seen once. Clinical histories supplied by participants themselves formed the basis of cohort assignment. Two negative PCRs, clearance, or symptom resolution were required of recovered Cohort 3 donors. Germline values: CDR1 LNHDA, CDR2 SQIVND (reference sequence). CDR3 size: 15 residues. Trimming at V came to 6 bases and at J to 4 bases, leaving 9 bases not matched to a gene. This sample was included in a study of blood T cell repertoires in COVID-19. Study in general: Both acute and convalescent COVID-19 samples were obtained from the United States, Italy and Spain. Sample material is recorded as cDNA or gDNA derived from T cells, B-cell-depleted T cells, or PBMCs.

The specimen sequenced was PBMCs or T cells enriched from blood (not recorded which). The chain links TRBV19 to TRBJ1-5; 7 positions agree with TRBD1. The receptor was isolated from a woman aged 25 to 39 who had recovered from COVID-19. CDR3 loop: CASSRTGTENQPQHF. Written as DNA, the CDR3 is TGTGCCAGTAGCCGCACCGGGACAGAAAATCAGCCCCAGCATTTT.